The following is a TCR beta chain sequence with its context. This record comes from a study of blood T cell repertoires in COVID-19. For the study at large: Acute and convalescent COVID-19 specimens originated in the United States, Italy and Spain. In each case, the material was cDNA or gDNA derived from T cells, B-cell-depleted T cells, or PBMCs.

The germline V gene encodes CDR1 SEHNR and CDR2 FQNEAQ (reference sequence). V trimming: 1 base; J trimming: 6 bases; junction bases outside the gene matches: 2. The CDR3 runs to 13 residues. In the authors' workflow: Researchers report that nucleated cell counts were estimated from reference gene primer amplification. Repertoires were generated with immunoSEQ multiplex PCR, while TCRdb's copy carries only in-frame clones and drops some. That table gives V, J and clone size, and the DNA gave D and trimming. Of approximately 130,000 clones listed, roughly four fifths were seen once; the top ten hold roughly 10%.

The receptor was derived from a man aged 35-49 years with active or convalescent COVID-19. V is TRBV7-9 and J is TRBJ1-2; 7 nucleotides line up with TRBD1. Sequences were obtained from peripheral blood. The CDR3 here is CASSLEDRDGYTF. The CDR3 nucleotides read TGTGCCAGCAGCTTAGAAGACAGGGATGGCTACACCTTC.